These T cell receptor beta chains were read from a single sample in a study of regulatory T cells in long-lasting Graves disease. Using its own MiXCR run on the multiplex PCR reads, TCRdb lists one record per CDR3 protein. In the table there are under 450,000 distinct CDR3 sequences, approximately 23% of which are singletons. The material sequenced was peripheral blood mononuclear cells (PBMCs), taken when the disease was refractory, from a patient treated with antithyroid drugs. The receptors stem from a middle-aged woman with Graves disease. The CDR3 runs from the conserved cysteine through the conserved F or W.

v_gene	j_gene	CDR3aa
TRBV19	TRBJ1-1	CASSIRRNTEAFF
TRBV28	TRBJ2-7	CASSSPGLAGEGEQYF
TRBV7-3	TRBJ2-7	CASRFDERESYEQYF
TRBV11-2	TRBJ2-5	CASSLSVRETQYF
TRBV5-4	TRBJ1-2	CASSFRDGYTF
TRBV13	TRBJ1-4	CASGLVGRGRGSNEKLFF
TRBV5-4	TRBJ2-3	CASSLLPLTDTQYF
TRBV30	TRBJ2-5	CAWSVRGRHGQETQYF
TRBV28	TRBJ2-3	CASRLGHTTDTQYF
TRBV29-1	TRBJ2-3	CSATQIADTDTQYF
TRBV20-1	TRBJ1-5	CSAAGGGQPQHF
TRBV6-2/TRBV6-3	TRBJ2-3	CASSYEQAADTQYF
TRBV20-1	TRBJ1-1	CSARDPGDPTTEAFF
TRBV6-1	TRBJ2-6	CASSEQGSGANVLTF
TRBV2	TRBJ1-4	CASIIGQGLNEKLFF
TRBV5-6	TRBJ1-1	CASSQRLRNTEAFF
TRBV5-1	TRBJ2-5	CASSWERTRGETQYF
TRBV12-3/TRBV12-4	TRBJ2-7	CASSPLAAYEQYF
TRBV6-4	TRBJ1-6	CASSYIGDGSPLHF
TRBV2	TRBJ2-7	CARSRLAGRYYEQYF
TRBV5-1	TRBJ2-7	CASIAGVPDYEQYF
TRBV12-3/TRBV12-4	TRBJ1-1	CASSPTGVPNTEAFF
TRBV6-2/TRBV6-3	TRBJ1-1	CASSYEVNTEAFF
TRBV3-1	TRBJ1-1	CASRPRDRAIEAFF
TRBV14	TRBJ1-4	CASSRPPGQFF
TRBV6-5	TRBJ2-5	CASSYGLVSGGQETQYF
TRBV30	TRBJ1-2	CAWSVPAIAYGYTF
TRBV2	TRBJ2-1	CALRRTSSYNEQFF
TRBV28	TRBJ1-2	CASSLRLGTNYGYTF
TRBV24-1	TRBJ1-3	CATSDQAANTIYF